The rows below give T cell receptor beta chains drawn from one sample of a study of monozygotic twins with inflammatory bowel disease. TCRdb re-called the 5' RACE reads and gives one entry per CDR3 protein, without DNA. Listed are about 210,000 distinct CDR3 sequences; 1.6% falls within the top ten. The specimen sequenced was blood. These receptors were collected from a human donor with ulcerative colitis or Crohn's disease, or a healthy co-twin of an affected twin (not recorded which). Each CDR3 is given with its conserved first and last residue.

V: TRBV7-9
J: TRBJ1-4
CDR3: CASSLVGTVATNEKLFF

V: TRBV20-1
J: TRBJ2-3
CDR3: CSAPRVDTQYF

V: TRBV15
J: TRBJ1-6
CDR3: CATSGNSVANSPLHF

V: TRBV18
J: TRBJ1-4
CDR3: CASSPPDSEKLFF

V: TRBV11-2
J: TRBJ1-1
CDR3: CASSADLGTEAFF

V: TRBV24-1
J: TRBJ2-3
CDR3: CATSDPGLAGGQDTQYF

V: TRBV5-8
J: TRBJ1-4
CDR3: CASRRDRVNEKLFF

V: TRBV20-1
J: TRBJ2-5
CDR3: CSARDFGTEETQYF

V: TRBV27
J: TRBJ1-2
CDR3: CASSFRRQGIYDGYTF

V: TRBV5-1
J: TRBJ1-2
CDR3: CASSSDRIYYGYTF

V: TRBV7-9
J: TRBJ2-7
CDR3: CASSLVRAYEQYF

V: TRBV5-1
J: TRBJ2-1
CDR3: CASSGESSGGLYNEQFF

V: TRBV5-1
J: TRBJ2-6
CDR3: CASSLAVAGANVLTF

V: TRBV15
J: TRBJ1-6
CDR3: CATSRDWPKPPYNSPLHF

V: TRBV11-2
J: TRBJ1-2
CDR3: CASSFLVGVDTYGYTF

V: TRBV2
J: TRBJ2-5
CDR3: CATHSGGQETQYF

V: TRBV28
J: TRBJ1-2
CDR3: CASSFATGTNYGYTF

V: TRBV11-2
J: TRBJ1-5
CDR3: CASSLGSRDQPQHF

V: TRBV6-2/TRBV6-3
J: TRBJ1-1
CDR3: CASSYWDSSGSLMNTEAFF

V: TRBV27
J: TRBJ2-6
CDR3: CASSFHRSGANVLTF

V: TRBV7-8
J: TRBJ2-3
CDR3: CASSTAIAGGPDTQYF

V: TRBV11-2
J: TRBJ1-2
CDR3: CASSLGDSGYGYTF